The 2 T cell receptor beta chains below were found in one sample sequenced in a study of blood T cell repertoires in COVID-19. The protocol was immunoSEQ multiplex PCR, while the TCRdb copy is restricted to in-frame clones and leaves out a portion. The sample shows 55,000 or so clones, around 80% of them seen only once. Sequences were obtained from peripheral blood. These receptors came from a man aged 30-40 years with COVID-19, enrolled during active disease.

This clone was counted once. The V and J genes are TRBV5-4 and TRBJ2-7; TRBD1 matches 9 bases. The CDR3 covers 15 residues. Germline-derived CDR1 and CDR2 are SGHNT and YYREEE (reference sequence). After removal of 4 bases from V and 7 bases from J, the junction contained 12 bases not matched to a gene. The CDR3 here is CASSEEQGAVREQYF. CDR3 bases: TGTGCCAGCAGCGAGGAACAGGGGGCTGTGAGGGAGCAGTACTTC. Filled out from reference TRBV5-4 and TRBJ2-7, the complete variable domain reads ETGVTQSPTHLIKTRGQQVTLRCSSQSGHNTVSWYQQALGQGPQFIFQYYREEENGRGNFPPRFSGLQFPNYSSELNVNALELDDSALYLCASSEEQGAVREQYFGPGTRLTVT.

The chain is built from TRBV27 and TRBJ2-7, with 8 bases lining up with TRBD1. The CDR3 runs 13 residues. Germline V gene data show CDR1 as MNHEY and CDR2 as SMNVEV (reference sequence). V lost 6 bases, J lost 6 bases, and 7 bases stayed unmatched. The CDR3 spells CASRIGQGGEQYF. CDR3 sequence (DNA): TGTGCCAGCAGGATTGGACAGGGAGGCGAGCAGTACTTC.